The 26 T cell receptor beta chains below all came from one sample that was sequenced in a study of human CD8 memory T cell subsets. Investigators built TCR beta libraries using UMI-labeled 5' RACE. Using the 5' RACE reads, TCRdb records one entry per CDR3 protein without DNA. Across under 20,000 distinct CDR3 sequences, the top ten clones capture 5.4% of the sample. The sample taken for sequencing was CD8+ T cells from PBMCs. The receptors were sampled from a human donor in good health.

The chain combines TRBV19 with TRBJ2-1; TCRdb calls TRBD2, which cannot be checked without DNA. The V gene's germline CDR1 is LNHDA and CDR2 SQIVND (reference sequence). The CDR3 loop spans 15 amino acids. CDR3 amino acids: CASSIPSGRANEQFF.

The chain recombines TRBV6-5 with TRBJ1-1. The length of the CDR3 is 14 residues. From germline, CDR1 is MNHEY and CDR2 SVGAGI. The CDR3 sequence: CASSYSTPNTEAFF.

Judged by frequency, this clonotype is medium-sized. The chain is built from TRBV6-2 or TRBV6-3 and TRBJ2-1; TCRdb picks TRBD1, but there is no DNA to check that call. Germline CDR1 and CDR2: MNHEY and SVGEGT. There are 14 residues in the CDR3. CDR3 loop: CASSLLGGYNEQFF.

V gene TRBV30 combines with J gene TRBJ2-1; there is no DNA to check the TCRdb D call of TRBD2. The germline V gene has CDR1 GTSNPN and CDR2 SVGIG (reference sequence). This CDR3 spans 15 amino acids. This CDR3 reads CAWSVNSGANNEQFF. Supplemented by reference TRBV30 and TRBJ2-1, the full variable domain reads SQTIHQWPATLVQPVGSPLSLECTVEGTSNPNLYWYRQAAGRGLQLLFYSVGIGQISSEVPQNLSASRPQDRQFILSSKKLLLSDSGFYLCAWSVNSGANNEQFFGPGTRLTVL.

The V call is TRBV7-6, the J call TRBJ1-1; without DNA, the TCRdb call of TRBD1 cannot be checked. Germline V CDR1 and CDR2: SGHVS, FNYEAQ. The CDR3 is made up of 15 amino acids. The chain's CDR3 is CASSQYGDRATEAFF.

The CDR3 is CASSDYGPTDTQYF. V usage is TRBV2 and J usage is TRBJ2-3; the D gene TCRdb calls, TRBD2, cannot be checked with no DNA. The length of the CDR3 is 14 residues. CDR1 and CDR2 (germline): SNHLY, FYNNEI.

The rearrangement uses TRBV18 and TRBJ1-2. Germline CDR1 reads KGHSH; CDR2 reads LQKENI. The CDR3 has 15 residues. CDR3 protein: CASSPMTRANYGYTF.

This chain links TRBV30 with TRBJ2-5. The CDR3 is 16 residues long. Looked up from germline, CDR1 is GTSNPN and CDR2 is SVGIG (reference sequence). The CDR3 sequence is CAWSTGTSVYQETQYF.

This sequence joins TRBV4-2 and TRBJ2-1; there is no DNA to check the TCRdb D call of TRBD1. This CDR3 contains 17 residues. Germline V gene data show CDR1 as LGHNA and CDR2 as YNFKEQ. The CDR3 loop reads CASSQEAGELFNNEQFF.

The rearrangement links TRBV13 to TRBJ1-1; checking the TCRdb D call of TRBD1 is not possible without DNA. Germline values: CDR1 PRHDT, CDR2 FYEKMQ (reference sequence). The CDR3 contains 15 residues. The CDR3 reads CASSSPSRQGPEAFF.

The J gene is TRBJ2-6, the V gene TRBV4-1. Germline assignment: CDR1 MGHRA and CDR2 YSYEKL. The CDR3 runs 17 residues. The CDR3 reads CASSQGAGVSGANVLTF.

The chain employs TRBV29-1 and TRBJ2-3; as DNA is missing, the TRBD1 call by TCRdb cannot be tested. The CDR3 length is 15 residues. Germline assignment: CDR1 SQVTM and CDR2 ANQGSEA. CDR3 amino acids: CSVEPLGRNTDTQYF.

The chain recombines TRBV28 with TRBJ1-3; TCRdb names TRBD1, which stays unverified in the absence of DNA. There are 16 residues in the CDR3. The germline V gene has CDR1 MDHEN and CDR2 SYDVKM. The CDR3 is CASSFPTEGSGNTIYF.

This clonotype is medium-sized (0.01 to 0.1%) by frequency. This chain joins TRBV28 and TRBJ1-4. Germline V gene data show CDR1 as MDHEN and CDR2 as SYDVKM. CDR3 length: 17 residues. CDR3 region: CASSSLRMGATNEKLFF.

The CDR3 protein is CASSENIALVVSSDEQYF. V usage is TRBV6-2 or TRBV6-3 and J usage is TRBJ2-7; checking the TCRdb D call of TRBD2 is not possible without DNA. The CDR3 extends over 18 amino acids. Germline V gene data show CDR1 as MNHEY and CDR2 as SVGEGT.

The rearrangement uses TRBV29-1 and TRBJ2-1; the D call from TCRdb, TRBD2, cannot be confirmed without DNA. The CDR3 consists of 13 residues. Germline CDR1 reads SQVTM; CDR2 reads ANQGSEA. The CDR3 loop is CSVELAGDNEQFF.

V and J are TRBV11-2 and TRBJ1-1; with no DNA, the TCRdb D assignment of TRBD1 cannot be verified. Germline CDR1 reads SGHAT; CDR2 reads FQNNGV. There are 15 residues in the CDR3. Here the CDR3 reads CASSPLRGRLFEAFF.

This chain links TRBV6-5 with TRBJ2-6; TCRdb indicates TRBD1, and absent DNA this call remains unverified. The CDR3 is 16 residues long. The germline gives CDR1 MNHEY, CDR2 SVGAGI. CDR3 region: CASSTGPISGANVLTF.

Frequency places this clonotype as medium-sized. The genes are TRBV4-1 and TRBJ1-2; TCRdb outputs TRBD1, but without DNA this stays unchecked. This CDR3 spans 15 amino acids. Germline lookup yields CDR1 MGHRA and CDR2 YSYEKL. The CDR3 is CASSQPDSANYGYTF.

Considering frequency, this clonotype is medium-sized (0.01 to 0.1%). The rearrangement links TRBV7-8 to TRBJ2-1. CDR3 length equals 15 residues. The germline V gene has CDR1 SGHVS and CDR2 FQNEAQ. The CDR3 here is CASSLGQASYNEQFF.

The chain's CDR3 is CASSQVASGGDTDTQYF. This chain connects TRBV3-1 to TRBJ2-3; there is no DNA to check the TCRdb D call of TRBD2. Germline V gives CDR1 LGHDT, CDR2 YNNKEL (reference sequence). The CDR3 is 17 amino acids.

This chain connects TRBV4-1 to TRBJ2-1; TCRdb outputs TRBD1, but without DNA this stays unchecked. The CDR3 spans 16 residues. Germline CDR1 reads MGHRA; CDR2 reads YSYEKL. This CDR3 is CASSQENGGEYNEQFF.

The chain links TRBV5-1 to TRBJ1-4; TCRdb lists TRBD1, though no DNA is available to test this call. CDR1 is SGHRS and CDR2 is YFSETQ in the germline V gene. The CDR3 loop spans 14 amino acids. CDR3 sequence reads: CASSFTGLGEKLFF.

The chain couples TRBV5-6 to TRBJ1-6; TCRdb reports TRBD1, a call that lacks DNA to check it against. Germline CDR1 and CDR2: SGHDT and YYEEEE. This CDR3 is built from 15 residues. This chain's CDR3 is CASSPSRGSSSPLHF.

The chain joins TRBV1 to TRBJ2-1; TCRdb picks TRBD2, but there is no DNA to check that call. TRBV1 represents a pseudogene. The CDR3 extends over 17 amino acids. The CDR3 loop is CTSSQLAADPLYNEQFF.

The chain carries TRBV7-2 and TRBJ2-7. Germline CDR1 and CDR2: SGHTA and FQGNSA. The CDR3 is 12 amino acids. The chain's CDR3 is CASSLAAAVEYF.